The rows below give T cell receptor beta chains drawn from one sample of a study of OX40 agonist ivuxolimab in advanced cancers. Profiled with immunoSEQ multiplex PCR; TCRdb holds only in-frame clones, not every one. The sample includes 35,000 to 55,000 clones, 85% to 95% of them seen just once. This material consisted of CD4+ or CD8+ T cells sorted from blood, taken in a trial of the OX40 agonist ivuxolimab. The receptors were sampled from an adult with an advanced solid tumor such as melanoma, head and neck, liver or kidney cancer. CDR3s include the opening cysteine and the closing phenylalanine or tryptophan. The D gene is left open where the match is weak. Clone size is stated in some rows and not others, as once, few, many or a class when expanded.

J gene: TRBJ2-1
clone size: -
V gene: TRBV27
D gene: TRBD2
CDR3 protein: CATGLAGGILAEQFF
CDR3 DNA: TGTGCCACCGGACTAGCGGGAGGGATCTTGGCTGAGCAGTTCTTC

J gene: TRBJ2-2
clone size: -
V gene: TRBV7-6
D gene: TRBD2
CDR3 protein: CASSPFGAGATGELFF
CDR3 DNA: TGTGCCAGCAGCCCGTTTGGAGCGGGAGCGACCGGGGAGCTGTTTTTT

J gene: TRBJ1-2
clone size: -
V gene: TRBV27
D gene: -
CDR3 protein: CASSLDVQAPYGYTF
CDR3 DNA: TGTGCCAGCAGTTTAGATGTCCAGGCCCCCTATGGCTACACCTTC

J gene: TRBJ2-1
clone size: -
V gene: TRBV29-1
D gene: TRBD1
CDR3 protein: CSVEGPRDSRSWNEQFF
CDR3 DNA: TGCAGCGTTGAAGGGCCCCGGGACAGTCGATCGTGGAATGAGCAGTTCTTC

J gene: TRBJ2-7
clone size: -
V gene: TRBV4-1
D gene: -
CDR3 protein: CASSPAYDSYEQYF
CDR3 DNA: TGCGCCAGCAGCCCAGCCTATGACAGCTACGAGCAGTACTTC

J gene: TRBJ2-1
clone size: -
V gene: TRBV4-3
D gene: TRBD2
CDR3 protein: CASSQAPGLAAYNEQFF
CDR3 DNA: TGCGCCAGCAGCCAAGCCCCGGGACTAGCGGCCTACAATGAGCAGTTCTTC

J gene: TRBJ2-7
clone size: -
V gene: TRBV9
D gene: TRBD2
CDR3 protein: CASSVGLAGSYEQYF
CDR3 DNA: TGTGCCAGCAGCGTAGGACTAGCGGGATCCTACGAGCAGTACTTC

J gene: TRBJ2-7
clone size: -
V gene: TRBV6-5
D gene: -
CDR3 protein: CASNPGGKAYEQYF
CDR3 DNA: TGTGCCAGCAACCCAGGAGGGAAGGCCTACGAGCAGTACTTC

J gene: TRBJ2-5
clone size: -
V gene: TRBV9
D gene: TRBD1
CDR3 protein: CASNPQGAGETQYF
CDR3 DNA: TGTGCCAGCAACCCCCAGGGGGCAGGGGAGACCCAGTACTTC

J gene: TRBJ2-1
clone size: -
V gene: TRBV29-1
D gene: TRBD2
CDR3 protein: CSVGEREEVNEQFF
CDR3 DNA: TGCAGCGTTGGTGAGCGGGAGGAGGTAAATGAGCAGTTCTTC

J gene: TRBJ1-6
clone size: -
V gene: TRBV27
D gene: -
CDR3 protein: CASTERDNSPLHF
CDR3 DNA: TGTGCCAGCACAGAGCGGGATAATTCACCCCTCCACTTT

J gene: TRBJ1-1
clone size: -
V gene: TRBV19
D gene: -
CDR3 protein: CASSIGHNEAFF
CDR3 DNA: TGTGCCAGTAGTATAGGCCACAATGAAGCTTTCTTT

J gene: TRBJ2-1
clone size: -
V gene: TRBV28
D gene: TRBD1
CDR3 protein: CASSRDSSYNEQFF
CDR3 DNA: TGTGCCAGCAGCCGGGACAGCTCCTACAATGAGCAGTTCTTC

J gene: TRBJ2-5
clone size: -
V gene: TRBV9
D gene: TRBD1
CDR3 protein: CASSAGQGQETQYF
CDR3 DNA: TGTGCCAGCAGCGCCGGACAGGGACAAGAGACCCAGTACTTC

J gene: TRBJ2-5
clone size: once
V gene: TRBV5-1
D gene: TRBD1
CDR3 protein: CASSLTRDRAETQYF
CDR3 DNA: TGCGCCAGCAGCTTGACTCGCGACAGGGCAGAGACCCAGTACTTC

J gene: TRBJ2-3
clone size: -
V gene: TRBV7-9
D gene: -
CDR3 protein: CASSLRVVYTATTDTQYF
CDR3 DNA: TGTGCCAGCAGCTTGCGGGTGGTGTACACAGCAACTACAGATACGCAGTATTTT

J gene: TRBJ1-5
clone size: -
V gene: TRBV4-2
D gene: TRBD1
CDR3 protein: CASSLGTGDQPQHF
CDR3 DNA: TGTGCCAGCAGTCTCGGGACAGGGGATCAGCCCCAGCATTTT

J gene: TRBJ2-7
clone size: -
V gene: TRBV28
D gene: -
CDR3 protein: CASSFDERSSYEQYF
CDR3 DNA: TGTGCCAGCAGTTTCGACGAACGAAGCTCCTACGAGCAGTACTTC